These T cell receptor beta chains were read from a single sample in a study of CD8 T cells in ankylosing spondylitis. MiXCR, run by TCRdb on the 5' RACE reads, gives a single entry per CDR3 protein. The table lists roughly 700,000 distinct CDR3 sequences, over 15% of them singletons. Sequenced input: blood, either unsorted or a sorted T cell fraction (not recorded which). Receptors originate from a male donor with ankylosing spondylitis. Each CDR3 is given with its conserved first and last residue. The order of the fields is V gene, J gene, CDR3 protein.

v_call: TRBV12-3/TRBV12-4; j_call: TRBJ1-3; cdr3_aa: CASTEQGSSGNTIYF
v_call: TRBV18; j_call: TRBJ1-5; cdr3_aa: CASSRSNQPQHF
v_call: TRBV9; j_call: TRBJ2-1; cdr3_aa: CASSVVTSGRVEQFF
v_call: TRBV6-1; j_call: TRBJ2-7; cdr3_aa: CASSEVERGVNEQYF
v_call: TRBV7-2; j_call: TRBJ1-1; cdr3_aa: CASSLMEVRITEAFF
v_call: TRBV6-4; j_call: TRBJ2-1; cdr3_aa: CATARQGEDEQFF
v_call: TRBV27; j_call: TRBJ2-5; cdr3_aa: CASSFRRGETQYF
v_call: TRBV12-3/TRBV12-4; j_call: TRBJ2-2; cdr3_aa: CASSGTGPNTGELFF
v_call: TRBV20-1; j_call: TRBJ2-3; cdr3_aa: CSASLVGGPSTDTQYF
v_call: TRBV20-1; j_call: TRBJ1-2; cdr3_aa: CSASDQGGYTF
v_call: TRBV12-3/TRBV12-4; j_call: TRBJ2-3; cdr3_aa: CASSHFLLGSDTQYF
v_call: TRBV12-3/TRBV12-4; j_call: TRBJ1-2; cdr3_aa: CASSFDPYGYTF
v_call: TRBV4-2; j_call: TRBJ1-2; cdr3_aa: CASSLNGQGDRYGYTF
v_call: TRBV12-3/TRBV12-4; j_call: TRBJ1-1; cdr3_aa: CASSPSQGLEAFF